This T cell receptor beta chain was recorded in a study of shared clonotypes between healthy human individuals. Here immunoSEQ multiplex PCR was the method, and the copy in TCRdb shows in-frame clones only, minus some. Among 2 million to 2.5 million clones listed, approximately 93% were seen once. This CDR3 region has 15 residues. The V and J ends lost 0 bases and 1 base, in that order; junction bases with no gene match: 2. In germline, CDR1 is SQVTM, CDR2 ANQGSEA. The V and J genes are TRBV29-1 and TRBJ2-3; 9 bases fit TRBD2. Sequenced: naive CD4+ T cells from PBMCs. This sample's subset: CD45RA+ positively selected. This TCR was recovered from a man younger than 30 in good health. Some clones in this sample may be carry-over from other donors' samples. The CDR3: CSVEDRTSGTDTQYF. The CDR3 DNA is TGCAGCGTTGAAGATCGGACTAGCGGCACAGATACGCAGTATTTT.